This T cell receptor beta chain is drawn from a study of T cells after yellow fever vaccination. Study-wide results and limits: A small proportion of clonotypes was detected in both the CD4 and CD8 compartments. A faster peak, day 5 versus 15, was reached by the weaker secondary response.

Germline trimming cut 6 bases from V and 8 bases from J; bases unmatched to any gene: 6. Per the germline V gene, CDR1 is MNHEY and CDR2 is SVGEGT. The CDR3 is 14 residues long. This clonotype showed up just a few times. Its antigen is not identified. Using its own MiXCR run on the 5' RACE reads, TCRdb lists one record per CDR3 protein. The top ten clones hold more than 3% of a sample with about 260,000 distinct CDR3 sequences, around 4.9% of them seen once. This specimen was CD4+ T cells sorted from PBMCs, taken on the day of the yellow fever booster vaccination. V usage is TRBV6-2 or TRBV6-3 and J usage is TRBJ2-1; 11 nucleotides align to TRBD2. This sequence was found in a man younger than 35 who received the YFV17D yellow fever vaccine. The chain's CDR3 is CASSLSGGAHEQFF. DNA of the CDR3: TGTGCCAGCAGCCTTAGCGGGGGGGCCCATGAGCAGTTCTTC.